The present T cell receptor (beta chain) was sequenced within a study of cytomegalovirus exposure and HLA in healthy donors. Study-level points and caveats: An analysis was carried out at a later point. It showed that HLA-associated TCR beta chains were more clonally expanded than equally common non-associated chains. Most TCR sequences were uncommon, yet certain public TCRs appeared in many donors. Most of the TCR beta V segments (in an earlier analysis) were productive either about 87% or about 30% of the time.

The CDR3 is made up of 15 amino acids. Germline lookup yields CDR1 LNHDA and CDR2 SQIVND (reference sequence). Trimming cost V 3 bases and J 7 bases; bases outside gene matches: 3. Investigators did not record CMV serostatus for this donor. In the PCR, 60 Vbeta and 13 Jbeta primers were used. Libraries were prepared by immunoSEQ multiplex PCR; TCRdb keeps only in-frame clonotypes and omits some of them. This sample has about 98,000 clones, with about three quarters found just once. As for this clone: Its antigen remains unknown.

The J gene is TRBJ2-1, the V gene TRBV19; 13 bases fit TRBD2. Sequenced: PBMCs. This TCR was sampled from a human donor in good health. CDR3 sequence reads: CASSIKTSGGNEQFF. The CDR3 bases are TGTGCCAGTAGTATTAAGACTAGCGGGGGGAATGAGCAGTTCTTC.